This TCR beta chain was sequenced for a study of blood T cells in healthy people across ages. The use of a sample-barcoded 5' primer and a J-beta primer mix characterized a second PCR of roughly 6 to 12 cycles. TCRdb itself ran the 5' RACE reads through MiXCR, one entry per CDR3 protein. The sample includes fewer than 1.5 million distinct CDR3 sequences, roughly 40% seen only once; the top ten take 7.9%. This sequence was found in a woman between 18 and 29 years old in good health. Sequencing was done on a sample of blood.

CDR3: CASSPLAVSETQYF. DNA of the CDR3: TGTGCCAGCAGTCCTCTGGCCGTTAGTGAGACCCAGTACTTC. The chain carries TRBV6-6 and TRBJ2-5; D uncertain. V shed 5 bases and J shed 5 bases, with 15 bases lying between them. CDR3 size: 14 residues. Germline loops: CDR1 MNHNY, CDR2 SVGAGI (reference sequence).